The T cell receptor (beta chain) described here comes from a study of T cell repertoires in cytomegalovirus infection. Study-wide context: Indications of both CMV infection and matching HLA type were provided by public TCR beta signatures.

There are many counts of this clonotype. Its antigen is currently unknown. This CDR3 spans 14 amino acids. V was clipped by 5 bases and J by 13 bases, with 23 bases between them. Germline lookup yields CDR1 SGHVS and CDR2 FQNEAQ. TCRdb reanalysed the reads using MiXCR and keeps one entry per CDR3 protein. The data show about 150,000 distinct CDR3 sequences, with roughly a third seen just once and around 50% held by the top ten. The source was CD8+ T cells from cultured PBMCs, collected from culture after CMV antigen stimulation. J is TRBJ1-2 and V is TRBV7-8; a weak D match, TRBD1 (5 bases). The receptor comes from a human donor in good health (CMV status not recorded). Some clones in this sample may be carry-over from other donors' samples. CDR3 in DNA: TGTGCCAGCAGCCTCGGACGGGTAGAACCAGGGAGCACCTTC. This codes for CASSLGRVEPGSTF. Filled out from reference TRBV7-8 and TRBJ1-2, the complete variable domain reads GAGVSQSPRYKVAKRGQDVALRCDPISGHVSLFWYQQALGQGPEFLTYFQNEAQLDKSGLPSDRFFAERPEGSVSTLKIQRTQQEDSAVYLCASSLGRVEPGSTFGSGTRLTVV.